This paragraph reports one T cell receptor beta chain. Its antigen remains unidentified. The trim removed 6 bases at V and 3 bases at J, leaving 8 bases unmatched. The CDR3 runs 16 residues. TCRdb called the 5' RACE reads again in MiXCR, with one record for every CDR3 protein. The table has hundreds of thousands of distinct CDR3 sequences, approximately 21% seen once. The data are from a study of T-cell memory formation after mild COVID-19. The overall study: Each donor largely had its own TCR clusters. Study-wide results and limits: Clones that contracted clustered mainly in CM and EM if CD4+ and in EMRA if CD8+. Balance between CD4 and CD8 was seen in clones contracting day 15 to 85, and a CD4+ lean was seen in later expanders.

Sequencing was performed on PBMCs or a T cell subset sorted from them (not recorded which). The chain carries TRBV12-3 or TRBV12-4 and TRBJ2-2; the match to TRBD1 covers 9 bases. The sequence derives from an adult woman who had mild COVID-19 (a few samples of this study predate the infection). Cell type and time point are not known. CDR3 amino acids: CASSPDRGSYTGELFF. The CDR3 nucleotides are TGTGCCAGCAGCCCTGACAGGGGGAGTTACACCGGGGAGCTGTTTTTT.